A selection of T cell receptor beta chains follows, all from one sample in a study of cytomegalovirus exposure and HLA in healthy donors. Libraries were prepared by immunoSEQ multiplex PCR; TCRdb keeps only in-frame clonotypes and omits some of them. This sample carries about 190,000 clones, around 87% of them seen once, and the ten largest clones take 1% to 1.5%. Sample: PBMCs. The receptors originated from a man younger than 45 in good health and CMV-seronegative. Each CDR3 is given with its conserved first and last residue. The D gene is left open where the match is weak.

>TRBJ1-5|.|TRBV13
CASSLGLSEGFSNQPQHF
>TRBJ2-7|TRBD1|TRBV18
CASSQGHRGLEEQYF
>TRBJ1-5|TRBD1|TRBV5-6
CASSFTGGPYSNQPQHF
>TRBJ1-2|.|TRBV5-5
CASSLVDSGVGGYTF
>TRBJ2-7|.|TRBV10-3
CAIGPMDNEQYF
>TRBJ2-2|.|TRBV6-1
CASSYREGTGELFF
>TRBJ1-2|TRBD1|TRBV10-2
CASSESTGRYGYTF
>TRBJ1-5|TRBD1|TRBV27
CASRLTGTGQGQPQHF
>TRBJ2-7|TRBD1|TRBV19
CASSWDRSYEQYF
>TRBJ2-2|TRBD2|TRBV11-2
CASSLASGAGELFF
>TRBJ2-5|TRBD2|TRBV15
CATSRELAGAGETQYF
>TRBJ1-6|.|TRBV10-2
CASRPGRNSPLHF
>TRBJ1-2|TRBD1|TRBV9
CASSVVDRSDGYTF
>TRBJ1-2|.|TRBV5-6
CASSFISTGVVGGYTF
>TRBJ2-1|.|TRBV30
CAWNRRLSYNEQFF
>TRBJ2-7|TRBD2|TRBV7-8
CASSSVLGGGHTSYEQYF
>TRBJ2-7|.|TRBV6-6
CASSSTVASGTYEQYF
>TRBJ1-6|TRBD1|TRBV7-9
CASSSRQGYNSPLHF
>TRBJ1-2|TRBD1|TRBV14
CASSRDRINYGYTF
>TRBJ2-7|TRBD2|TRBV9
CASSVASSGSYEQYF
>TRBJ2-1|TRBD2|TRBV13
CASSRIAGGFSYNEQFF
>TRBJ1-5|TRBD1|TRBV28
CASSPGQYNQPQHF
>TRBJ1-5|TRBD1|TRBV2
CASSEGRGNVYSNQPQHF